These 16 T cell receptor beta chains originate from one sample sequenced in a study of cytomegalovirus exposure and HLA in healthy donors. A multiplex PCR was run with 60 Vbeta primers and 13 Jbeta primers. The repertoire was sequenced with immunoSEQ multiplex PCR; TCRdb's copy has only in-frame clones and lacks some. In the table there are some 160,000 clones, 84% of which are singletons. Sequencing was carried out using PBMCs. These receptors were obtained from a man in his late teens or twenties in good health and CMV-seronegative.

The table lists this clone with a few counts. The chain employs TRBV29-1 and TRBJ2-1; 11 bases align to TRBD2. CDR1 and CDR2 (germline): SQVTM, ANQGSEA. The trim removed 5 bases at V and 9 bases at J, leaving 6 bases unmatched. There are 13 residues in the CDR3. CDR3 in DNA: TGCAGCGTTCCAGGGACTAGCGGCAGTGAGCAGTTCTTC. The encoded protein is CSVPGTSGSEQFF.

Comment on this clone: This CDR3 is also generated by other DNA sequences in the sample. The CDR3 nucleotides read TGCGCCAGCAGCCTATCCGGAGGCTACAATGAGCAGTTCTTC. Translated: CASSLSGGYNEQFF. This chain joins TRBV5-1 and TRBJ2-1, with D tentatively TRBD2 (5 bases). The germline V and J ends were trimmed by 4 bases and 3 bases, with 11 bases remaining between them. This CDR3 spans 14 amino acids. Germline V gene sequence: CDR1 SGHRS, CDR2 YFSETQ.

This clone turned up a few times. An end of the junction differs from the germline gene, which may be a read error. The genes are TRBV7-7 and TRBJ2-3, with D tentatively TRBD1 (5 bases). The CDR3 length is 15 residues. Germline CDR1 reads SSHAT; CDR2 reads FNYEAQ (reference sequence). DNA for the CDR3: TGTGCTAGCAGCTTCACAGGCTCTAGCACAGATACGCAGTATTTT. Protein sequence: CASSFTGSSTDTQYF.

The rearrangement uses TRBV7-2 and TRBJ2-3; no clear D. In germline, CDR1 is SGHTA, CDR2 FQGNSA. The CDR3 has 14 residues. V dropped 0 bases and J dropped 1 base, with 5 bases sitting between them. The CDR3 region is CASSLAEGTDTQYF. Written as DNA, the CDR3 is TGTGCCAGCAGCTTAGCCGAGGGCACAGATACGCAGTATTTT. The variable domain in full, completed from reference TRBV7-2 and TRBJ2-3, reads GAGVSQSPSNKVTEKGKDVELRCDPISGHTALYWYRQSLGQGLEFLIYFQGNSAPDKSGLPSDRFSAERTGGSVSTLTIQRTQQEDSAVYLCASSLAEGTDTQYFGPGTRLTVL.

V usage is TRBV25-1 and J usage is TRBJ2-7; D is ambiguous. Germline-derived CDR1 and CDR2 are MGHDK and SYGVNS. The CDR3 runs 15 residues. Trimming pared 0 bases from V and 3 bases from J, leaving 12 bases between. The CDR3 DNA sequence: TGTGCCAGCAGTGAATATGCACAGCCCGGCTACGAGCAGTACTTC. It yields the protein CASSEYAQPGYEQYF.

This sequence joins TRBV13 and TRBJ2-7; D is uncertain. Germline CDR1 PRHDT, CDR2 FYEKMQ (reference sequence). The CDR3 has 17 amino acids. V lost 0 bases and J lost 0, with 15 bases in between. CDR3 sequence: CASSLGSTTKSSYEQYF. CDR3 coding DNA: TGTGCCAGCAGCTTAGGCAGTACGACAAAGAGCTCCTACGAGCAGTACTTC. Variable domain in full (rest from reference TRBV13 and TRBJ2-7): AAGVIQSPRHLIKEKRETATLKCYPIPRHDTVYWYQQGPGQDPQFLISFYEKMQSDKGSIPDRFSAQQFSDYHSELNMSSLELGDSALYFCASSLGSTTKSSYEQYFGPGTRLTVT.

The V and J genes are TRBV7-3 and TRBJ2-5; 8 bases match TRBD1. CDR3 size: 16 residues. Germline CDR1 reads SGHTA; CDR2 reads FQGTGA. The J segment lost 1 base and the V segment lost 5 bases, leaving 9 bases of the junction unmatched. The CDR3 reads CASSQGAGQGQETQYF. The CDR3 bases are TGTGCCAGCAGCCAGGGGGCAGGGCAAGGCCAAGAGACCCAGTACTTC. Complete variable domain (other parts from reference TRBV7-3 and TRBJ2-5): GAGVSQTPSNKVTEKGKYVELRCDPISGHTALYWYRQSLGQGPEFLIYFQGTGAADDSGLPNDRFFAVRPEGSVSTLKIQRTERGDSAVYLCASSQGAGQGQETQYFGPGTRLLVL.

The chain employs TRBV28 and TRBJ2-6; D call uncertain. The length of the CDR3 is 14 residues. Germline V gives CDR1 MDHEN, CDR2 SYDVKM. Trimming stripped 4 bases from V and 4 bases from J, with 8 bases between. The CDR3: CASSSAAGANVLTF. CDR3 in DNA: TGTGCCAGCAGTTCCGCGGCCGGGGCCAACGTCCTGACTTTC.

The genes are TRBV6-5 and TRBJ1-6; 7 bases match TRBD1. Germline CDR1 and CDR2: MNHEY and SVGAGI. V shed 6 bases, J shed 4 bases, and the junction held 3 bases outside the gene matches. The CDR3 length is 14 residues. CDR3 in amino acids: CASSPGQYNSPLHF. CDR3 nucleotides: TGTGCCAGCAGCCCGGGACAGTATAATTCACCCCTCCACTTT.

The V gene is TRBV5-1, the J gene TRBJ1-4; 9 bases are shared with TRBD1. Germline values: CDR1 SGHRS, CDR2 YFSETQ. Germline trimming cut 0 bases from V and 4 bases from J; bases unmatched to any gene: 10. The CDR3 runs 18 residues. CDR3: CASSLAPVAGQGNEKLFF. For the CDR3, the DNA is TGCGCCAGCAGCTTGGCCCCAGTTGCGGGACAGGGTAATGAAAAACTGTTTTTT.

V and J are TRBV4-1 and TRBJ2-4; 9 nucleotides match TRBD1. V lost 2 bases to trimming and J lost 2 bases; unmatched junction nucleotides: 7. The CDR3 spans 17 residues. CDR1 and CDR2 from the germline V gene are MGHRA and YSYEKL. The CDR3 loop is CASSQSRDRVSKNIQYF. DNA for the CDR3: TGCGCCAGCAGCCAATCCCGGGACAGGGTTTCCAAAAACATTCAGTACTTC.

The chain joins TRBV5-4 to TRBJ2-7, with 7 bases matching TRBD2. CDR1 and CDR2 (germline): SGHNT, YYREEE (reference sequence). V lost 3 bases to trimming and J lost 2 bases; unmatched junction nucleotides: 5. This CDR3 has 14 residues. The CDR3 nucleotides are TGTGCCAGCAGCTCGTGGGGGGGAACCTACGAGCAGTACTTC. Translating gives CASSSWGGTYEQYF.

The rearrangement uses TRBV28 and TRBJ1-6; D may be TRBD1 (6 bases). Germline V gene sequence: CDR1 MDHEN, CDR2 SYDVKM. This CDR3 is 15 amino acids long. V dropped 3 bases and J dropped 6 bases, with 12 bases sitting between them. CDR3 coding DNA: TGTGCCAGCAGTTTTGGGGGGGCCGGTAATTCACCCCTCCACTTT. It translates to CASSFGGAGNSPLHF.

V and J are TRBV5-5 and TRBJ1-4, with a weak D call TRBD1 (5 bases). Germline V gene data show CDR1 as SGHKS and CDR2 as YYEKEE (reference sequence). V lost 4 bases and J 4 bases, leaving 17 bases between the germline ends. CDR3 size: 16 residues. In DNA, the CDR3 is TGTGCCAGCAGCAATAAGGAGGGACCCTTTAATGAAAAACTGTTTTTT. Its translation: CASSNKEGPFNEKLFF.

This rearrangement joins TRBV28 to TRBJ2-4; maybe TRBD1 (5 bases). V was cut by 5 bases and J by 0 bases, with 11 bases left in between. The germline V gene has CDR1 MDHEN and CDR2 SYDVKM. CDR3 size: 15 residues. CDR3 nucleotide sequence: TGTGCCAGCAGTCCACAGGAGCTAGCCAAAAACATTCAGTACTTC. This gives the protein CASSPQELAKNIQYF.

V usage is TRBV7-3 and J usage is TRBJ2-3; perhaps TRBD2 as D (6 bases). The CDR3 sequence is 18 residues long. Trimming removed 3 bases at V and 4 bases at J, with 23 bases between. Germline assignment: CDR1 SGHTA and CDR2 FQGTGA. For the CDR3, the DNA is TGTGCCAGCAGCTTCCGAGACGGCGGGACTCCTAGGGCAGATACGCAGTATTTT. Translation: CASSFRDGGTPRADTQYF. Drawing the rest from reference TRBV7-3 and TRBJ2-3, the complete variable domain is GAGVSQTPSNKVTEKGKYVELRCDPISGHTALYWYRQSLGQGPEFLIYFQGTGAADDSGLPNDRFFAVRPEGSVSTLKIQRTERGDSAVYLCASSFRDGGTPRADTQYFGPGTRLTVL.